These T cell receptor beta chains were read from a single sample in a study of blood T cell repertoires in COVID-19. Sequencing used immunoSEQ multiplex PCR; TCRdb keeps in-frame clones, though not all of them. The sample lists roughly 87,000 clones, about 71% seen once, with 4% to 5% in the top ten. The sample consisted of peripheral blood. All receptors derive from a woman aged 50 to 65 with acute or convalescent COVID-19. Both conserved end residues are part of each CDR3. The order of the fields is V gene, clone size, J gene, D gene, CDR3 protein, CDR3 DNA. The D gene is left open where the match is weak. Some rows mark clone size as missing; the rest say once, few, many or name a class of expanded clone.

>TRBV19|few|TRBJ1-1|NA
CATKGHWNTEAFF
TGTGCCACCAAGGGACATTGGAACACTGAAGCTTTCTTT
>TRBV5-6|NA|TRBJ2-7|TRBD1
CASGGTGRSYEQYF
TGTGCCAGCGGGGGGACAGGCCGATCCTACGAGCAGTACTTC
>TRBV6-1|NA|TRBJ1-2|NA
CASSEWWLPSRYTF
TGTGCCAGCAGTGAATGGTGGCTGCCATCTCGCTACACCTTC
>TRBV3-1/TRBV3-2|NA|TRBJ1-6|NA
CASSQDPSYRPGASFGDSPLHF
TGTGCCAGCAGCCAAGACCCCTCGTACCGCCCGGGAGCCTCTTTTGGAGATTCACCCCTCCACTTT
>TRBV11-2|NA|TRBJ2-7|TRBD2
CASSLGAGGPYEQYF
TGTGCCAGCAGCTTAGGGGCGGGGGGGCCCTACGAGCAGTACTTC
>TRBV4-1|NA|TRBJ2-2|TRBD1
CASSLAGTGGANTGELFF
TGCGCCAGCAGCCTTGCCGGGACAGGGGGGGCGAACACCGGGGAGCTGTTTTTT
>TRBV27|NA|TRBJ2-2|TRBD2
CASTPRGGDTGELFF
TGTGCCAGCACTCCCCGGGGGGGGGACACCGGGGAGCTGTTTTTT
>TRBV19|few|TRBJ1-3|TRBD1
CASSPTGSGNTIYF
TGTGCCAGTAGTCCGACAGGGTCTGGAAACACCATATATTTT
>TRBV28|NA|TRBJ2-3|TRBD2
CASSLWGAGTPSTDTQYF
TGTGCCAGCAGTTTATGGGGAGCGGGGACTCCTAGCACAGATACGCAGTATTTT
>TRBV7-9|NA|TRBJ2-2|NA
CASSLDSNTGELFF
TGTGCCAGCAGCTTAGACAGTAACACCGGGGAGCTGTTTTTT
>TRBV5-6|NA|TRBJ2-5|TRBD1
CASSYGTGRQETQYF
TGTGCCAGCAGCTACGGGACAGGGAGGCAAGAGACCCAGTACTTC
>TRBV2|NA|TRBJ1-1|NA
CASSGAAGLMAFF
TGTGCCAGCAGTGGGGCCGCAGGGCTTATGGCTTTCTTT
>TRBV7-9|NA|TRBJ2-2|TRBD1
CASAGQGDGELFF
TGTGCCAGCGCGGGACAGGGCGACGGGGAGCTGTTTTTT
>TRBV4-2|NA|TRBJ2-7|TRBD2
CASSPTSSGGFYEQYF
TGTGCCAGCAGCCCAACCTCTAGCGGGGGGTTCTACGAGCAGTACTTC
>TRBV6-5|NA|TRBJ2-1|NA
CASDPPGSYNEQFF
TGTGCCAGCGACCCCCCAGGCAGCTACAATGAGCAGTTCTTC
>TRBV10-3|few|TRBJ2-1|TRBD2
CAISDSGGVNEQFF
TGTGCCATCAGTGACAGCGGGGGAGTCAATGAGCAGTTCTTC
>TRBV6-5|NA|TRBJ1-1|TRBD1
CASSYQGATDEAFF
TGTGCCAGCAGTTATCAGGGGGCGACAGATGAAGCTTTCTTT
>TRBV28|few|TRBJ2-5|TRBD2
CASREGLAVEETQYF
TGTGCCAGCAGAGAGGGACTAGCGGTTGAAGAGACCCAGTACTTC
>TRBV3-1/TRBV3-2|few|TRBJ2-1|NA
CASSQDFGLREQFF
TGTGCCAGCAGCCAAGATTTCGGACTTAGGGAGCAGTTCTTC
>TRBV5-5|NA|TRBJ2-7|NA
CASSFLMNEQYF
TGTGCCAGCAGCTTTCTAATGAACGAGCAGTACTTC
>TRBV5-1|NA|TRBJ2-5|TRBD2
CASSWRGGRSETQYF
TGCGCCAGCAGCTGGCGGGGGGGCCGGTCGGAGACCCAGTACTTC
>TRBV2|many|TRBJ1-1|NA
CASSVVGRGNTEAFF
TGTGCCAGCAGTGTAGTGGGCAGGGGGAACACTGAAGCTTTCTTT
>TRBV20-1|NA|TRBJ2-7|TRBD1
CSASSPLVTGHYEQYF
TGCAGTGCTAGTTCTCCGCTTGTGACAGGGCACTACGAGCAGTACTTC
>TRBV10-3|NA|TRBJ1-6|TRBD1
CAISGDRDNSPLHF
TGTGCCATCAGTGGGGACAGGGATAATTCACCCCTCCACTTT
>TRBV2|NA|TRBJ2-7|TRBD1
CASGDRASYEQYF
TGTGCCAGCGGGGACAGGGCGTCCTACGAGCAGTACTTC
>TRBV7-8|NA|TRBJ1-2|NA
CASSSSLRGPLGKGYTF
TGTGCCAGCAGCTCGTCTTTAAGGGGTCCCCTAGGGAAGGGCTACACCTTC
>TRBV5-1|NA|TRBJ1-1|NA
CASSPGRVRDTEAFF
TGCGCCAGCAGCCCCGGCAGGGTTCGTGACACTGAAGCTTTCTTT
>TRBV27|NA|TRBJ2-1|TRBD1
CASSFNRGTGAYNEQFF
TGTGCCAGCAGTTTCAATCGGGGGACAGGTGCCTACAATGAGCAGTTCTTC
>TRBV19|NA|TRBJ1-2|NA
CASTRTEYGYTF
TGTGCCAGCACACGGACAGAATATGGCTACACCTTC
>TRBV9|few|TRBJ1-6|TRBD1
CASSGQTGNNSPLHF
TGTGCCAGCAGCGGACAGACAGGGAATAATTCACCCCTCCACTTT
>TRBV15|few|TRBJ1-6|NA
CATSRDQIRNSPLHF
TGTGCCACCAGCAGAGATCAAATCCGGAATTCACCCCTCCACTTT
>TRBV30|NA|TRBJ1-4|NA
CAWSVRAQEKLFF
TGTGCCTGGAGTGTTCGAGCGCAAGAAAAACTGTTTTTT
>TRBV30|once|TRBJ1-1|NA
CAWSPIGGVFEAFF
TGTGCCTGGAGCCCTATAGGGGGAGTCTTTGAAGCTTTCTTT
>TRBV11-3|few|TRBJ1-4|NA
CASSPLPPGAASPNEKLFF
TGTGCCAGCAGCCCCCTCCCCCCAGGGGCCGCGAGCCCGAATGAAAAACTGTTTTTT
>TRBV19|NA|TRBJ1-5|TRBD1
CASSGGQGSQRRCQPQHF
TGTGCCAGTAGTGGGGGACAGGGGTCTCAAAGACGCTGTCAGCCCCAGCATTTT
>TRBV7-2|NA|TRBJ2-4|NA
CASSLGREFIQYF
TGTGCCAGCAGCTTAGGCAGGGAATTCATTCAGTACTTC
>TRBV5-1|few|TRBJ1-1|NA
CASSGQLNTEAFF
TGCGCCAGCAGCGGACAGCTGAACACTGAAGCTTTCTTT
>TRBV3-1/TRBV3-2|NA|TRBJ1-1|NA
CASSQVDWSEAFF
TGTGCCAGCAGCCAAGTGGACTGGTCGGAAGCTTTCTTT
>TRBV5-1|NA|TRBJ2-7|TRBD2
CASSRGLAGGPAAYEQYF
TGCGCCAGCAGCCGGGGACTAGCGGGGGGACCTGCTGCCTACGAGCAGTACTTC
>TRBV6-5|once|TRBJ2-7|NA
CASSFLNSYEQYF
TGTGCCAGCAGTTTCCTTAATTCCTACGAGCAGTACTTC
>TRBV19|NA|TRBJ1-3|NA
CASSLDGGPGNTIYF
TGTGCCAGTAGCTTAGACGGGGGGCCTGGAAACACCATATATTTT